Described below is a single TCR beta chain sequence and its context. Its antigen is currently unknown. 5'-RACE, quantitative and with molecular barcodes, yielded the TCR beta libraries. TCRdb redid the calling of the 5' RACE reads with MiXCR, one entry per CDR3 protein. The data hold approximately 35,000 distinct CDR3 sequences, with more than 13% observed a single time. This sample is part of a study of CD8 T cells in ankylosing spondylitis. Study results and caveats: The clones that were linked to disease were reported to be significantly enriched in matched synovial fluid samples from ankylosing spondylitis patients. One TCR beta motif, made up of roughly 8 highly homologous variants, appeared characteristic of ankylosing spondylitis blood. Disease-linked clones were found to be CD8+ and relatively rare in peripheral blood.

Losses at the gene ends were 7 bases for V and 9 bases for J; bases not matched to a gene: 9. There are 15 residues in the CDR3. The V call is TRBV12-3 or TRBV12-4, the J call TRBJ2-1; 13 nucleotides match TRBD2. Sequenced material: blood. The TCR was taken from a male donor with ankylosing spondylitis or in good health (not recorded which). The CDR3 DNA is TGTGCCAGCATAAGGACTAGCGGGAGAAGAAGTGAGCAGTTCTTC. This encodes CASIRTSGRRSEQFF.